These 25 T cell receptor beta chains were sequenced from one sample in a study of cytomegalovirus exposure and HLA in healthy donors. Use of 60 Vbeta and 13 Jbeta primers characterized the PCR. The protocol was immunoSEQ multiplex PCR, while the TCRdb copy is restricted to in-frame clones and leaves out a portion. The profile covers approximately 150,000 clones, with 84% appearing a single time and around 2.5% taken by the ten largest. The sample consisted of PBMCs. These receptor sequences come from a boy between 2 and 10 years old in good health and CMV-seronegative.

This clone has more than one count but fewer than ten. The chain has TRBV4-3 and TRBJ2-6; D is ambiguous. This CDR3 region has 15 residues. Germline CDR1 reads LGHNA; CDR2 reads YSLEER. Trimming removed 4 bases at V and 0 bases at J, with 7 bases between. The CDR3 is CASSRWSSGANVLTF. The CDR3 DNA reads TGCGCCAGCAGCCGATGGAGCTCTGGGGCCAACGTCCTGACTTTC.

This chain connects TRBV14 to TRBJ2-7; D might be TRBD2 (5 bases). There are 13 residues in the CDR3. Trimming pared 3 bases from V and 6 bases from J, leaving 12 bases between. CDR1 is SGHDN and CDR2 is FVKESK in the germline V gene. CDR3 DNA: TGTGCCAGCAGCCAGGCCCTCGAGGGCGAGCAGTACTTC. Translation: CASSQALEGEQYF. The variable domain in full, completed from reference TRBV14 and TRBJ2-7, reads EAGVTQFPSHSVIEKGQTVTLRCDPISGHDNLYWYRRVMGKEIKFLLHFVKESKQDESGMPNNRFLAERTGGTYSTLKVQPAELEDSGVYFCASSQALEGEQYFGPGTRLTVT.

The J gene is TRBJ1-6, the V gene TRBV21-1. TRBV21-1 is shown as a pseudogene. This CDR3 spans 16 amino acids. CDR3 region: CASSKARPLGGSPLHF. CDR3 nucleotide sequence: TGTGCCAGCAGCAAAGCGCGGCCCCTGGGGGGATCACCCCTCCACTTT.

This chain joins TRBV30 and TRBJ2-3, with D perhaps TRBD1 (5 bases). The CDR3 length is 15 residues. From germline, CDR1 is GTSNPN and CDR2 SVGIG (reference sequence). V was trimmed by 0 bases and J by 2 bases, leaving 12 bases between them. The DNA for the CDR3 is TGTGCCTGGAGTGTGACAGCACAGCCCACAGATACGCAGTATTTT. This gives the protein CAWSVTAQPTDTQYF.

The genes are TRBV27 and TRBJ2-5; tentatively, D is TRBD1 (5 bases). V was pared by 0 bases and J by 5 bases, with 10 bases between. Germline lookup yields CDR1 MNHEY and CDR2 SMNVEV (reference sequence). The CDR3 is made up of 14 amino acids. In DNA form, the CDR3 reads TGTGCCAGCAGTTTATCATCAGGGTATGAGACCCAGTACTTC. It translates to CASSLSSGYETQYF.

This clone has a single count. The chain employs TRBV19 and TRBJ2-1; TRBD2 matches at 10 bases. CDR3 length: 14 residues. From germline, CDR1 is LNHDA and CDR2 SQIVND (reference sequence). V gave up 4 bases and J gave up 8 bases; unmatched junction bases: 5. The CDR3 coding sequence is TGTGCCAGTAGTAGCCTAGCGGGAGTCCATGAGCAGTTCTTC. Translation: CASSSLAGVHEQFF.

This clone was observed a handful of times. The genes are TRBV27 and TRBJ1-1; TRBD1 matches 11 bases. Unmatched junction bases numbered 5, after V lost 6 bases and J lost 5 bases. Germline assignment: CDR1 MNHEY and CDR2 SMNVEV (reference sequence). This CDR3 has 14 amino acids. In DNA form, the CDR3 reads TGTGCCAGCAGGTTGGACAGGGGGCGAACTGAAGCTTTCTTT. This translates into CASRLDRGRTEAFF.

The CDR3 reads CATSSPDRGSYEQYF. In DNA, the CDR3 is TGTGCCACCAGCAGCCCGGACAGGGGAAGTTACGAGCAGTACTTC. V and J are TRBV15 and TRBJ2-7; 9 positions agree with TRBD1. The CDR3 runs 15 residues. In germline, CDR1 is LNHNV, CDR2 YYDKDF (reference sequence). V was pared by 3 bases and J by 4 bases, with 7 bases of the junction left unmatched.

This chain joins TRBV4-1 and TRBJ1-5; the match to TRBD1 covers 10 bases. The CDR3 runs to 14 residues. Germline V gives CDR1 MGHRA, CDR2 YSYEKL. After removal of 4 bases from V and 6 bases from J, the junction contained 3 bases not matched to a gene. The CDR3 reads CASSPGQGSQPQHF. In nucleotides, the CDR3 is TGCGCCAGCAGCCCGGGACAGGGGAGTCAGCCCCAGCATTTT.

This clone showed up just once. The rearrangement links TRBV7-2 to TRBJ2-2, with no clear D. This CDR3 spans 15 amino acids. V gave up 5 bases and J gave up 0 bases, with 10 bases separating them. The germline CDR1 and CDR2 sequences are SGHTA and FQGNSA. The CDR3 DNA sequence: TGTGCCAGCAGCAGATCGGTTTCGAACACCGGGGAGCTGTTTTTT. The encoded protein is CASSRSVSNTGELFF.

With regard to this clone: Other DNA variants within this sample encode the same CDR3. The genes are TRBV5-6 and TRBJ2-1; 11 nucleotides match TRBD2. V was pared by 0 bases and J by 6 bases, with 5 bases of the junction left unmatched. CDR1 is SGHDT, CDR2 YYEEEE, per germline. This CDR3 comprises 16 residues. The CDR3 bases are TGTGCCAGCAGCTTGGTGGGACTAGCGGAGGGCAATGAGCAGTTCTTC. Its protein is CASSLVGLAEGNEQFF.

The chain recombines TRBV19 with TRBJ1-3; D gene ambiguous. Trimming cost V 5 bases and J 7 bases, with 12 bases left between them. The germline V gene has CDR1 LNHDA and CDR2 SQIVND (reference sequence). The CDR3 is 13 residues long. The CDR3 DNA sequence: TGTGCCAGTAGTGGCTCCGAGCGGAACACCATATATTTT. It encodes CASSGSERNTIYF.

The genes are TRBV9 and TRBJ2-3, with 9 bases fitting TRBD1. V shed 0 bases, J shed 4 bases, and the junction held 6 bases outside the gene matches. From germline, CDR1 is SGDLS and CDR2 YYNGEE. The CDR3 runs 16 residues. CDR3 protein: CASSVEGTGISDTQYF. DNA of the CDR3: TGTGCCAGCAGCGTAGAAGGGACAGGGATATCAGATACGCAGTATTTT. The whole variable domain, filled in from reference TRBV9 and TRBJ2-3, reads DSGVTQTPKHLITATGQRVTLRCSPRSGDLSVYWYQQSLDQGLQFLIQYYNGEERAKGNILERFSAQQFPDLHSELNLSSLELGDSALYFCASSVEGTGISDTQYFGPGTRLTVL.

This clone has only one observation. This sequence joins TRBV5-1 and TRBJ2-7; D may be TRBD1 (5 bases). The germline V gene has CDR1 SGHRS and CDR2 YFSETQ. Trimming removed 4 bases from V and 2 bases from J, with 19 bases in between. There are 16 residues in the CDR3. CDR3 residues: CASSPIGDLGPYEQYF. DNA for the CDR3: TGCGCCAGCAGCCCTATAGGGGATTTAGGCCCCTACGAGCAGTACTTC.

The CDR3 region is CAWSVLFGDNEQFF. Here the CDR3 DNA reads TGTGCCTGGAGTGTATTATTCGGGGACAATGAGCAGTTCTTC. J is TRBJ2-1 and V is TRBV30; weak D call: TRBD2 (5 bases). The V gene lost 0 bases and the J gene lost 5 bases, with 11 bases spanning the gap. The length of the CDR3 is 14 residues. The germline gives CDR1 GTSNPN, CDR2 SVGIG (reference sequence).

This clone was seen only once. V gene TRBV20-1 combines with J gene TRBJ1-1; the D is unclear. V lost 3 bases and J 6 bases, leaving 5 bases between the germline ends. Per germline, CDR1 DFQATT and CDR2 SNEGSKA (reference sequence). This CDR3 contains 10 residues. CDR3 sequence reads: CSASPAEAFF. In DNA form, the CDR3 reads TGCAGTGCTAGCCCGGCTGAAGCTTTCTTT.

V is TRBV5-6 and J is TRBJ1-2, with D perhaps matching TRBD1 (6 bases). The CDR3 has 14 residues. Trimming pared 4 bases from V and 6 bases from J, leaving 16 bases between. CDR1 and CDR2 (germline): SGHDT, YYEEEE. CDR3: CASSPGQHGNGYTF. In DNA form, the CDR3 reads TGTGCCAGCAGCCCAGGACAGCACGGGAATGGCTACACCTTC.

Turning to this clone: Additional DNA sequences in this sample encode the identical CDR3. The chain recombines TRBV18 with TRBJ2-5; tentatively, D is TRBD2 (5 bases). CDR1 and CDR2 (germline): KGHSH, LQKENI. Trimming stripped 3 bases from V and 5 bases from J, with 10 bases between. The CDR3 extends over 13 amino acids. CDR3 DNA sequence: TGTGCCAGCTCACCTCGAGGGCGGGAGACCCAGTACTTC. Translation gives CASSPRGRETQYF. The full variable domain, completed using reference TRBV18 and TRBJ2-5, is NAGVMQNPRHLVRRRGQEARLRCSPMKGHSHVYWYRQLPEEGLKFMVYLQKENIIDESGMPKERFSAEFPKEGPSILRIQQVVRGDSAAYFCASSPRGRETQYFGPGTRLLVL.

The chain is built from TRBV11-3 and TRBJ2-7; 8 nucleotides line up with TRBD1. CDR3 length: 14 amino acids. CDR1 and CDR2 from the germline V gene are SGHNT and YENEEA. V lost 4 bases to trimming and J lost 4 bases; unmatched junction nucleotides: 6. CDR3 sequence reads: CASSYRDRRYEQYF. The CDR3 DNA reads TGTGCCAGCAGCTACCGGGACAGGAGATACGAGCAGTACTTC.

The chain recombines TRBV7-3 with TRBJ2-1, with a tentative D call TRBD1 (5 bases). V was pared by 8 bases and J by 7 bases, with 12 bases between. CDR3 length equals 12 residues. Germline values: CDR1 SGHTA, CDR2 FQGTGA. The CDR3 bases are TGTGCCAGCGGGTGGCAGGGTAATGAGCAGTTCTTC. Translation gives CASGWQGNEQFF.

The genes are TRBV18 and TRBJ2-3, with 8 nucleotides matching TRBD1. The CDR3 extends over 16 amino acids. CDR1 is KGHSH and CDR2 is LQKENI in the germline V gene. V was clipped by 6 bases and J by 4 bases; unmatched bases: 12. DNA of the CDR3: TGTGCCAGCTCGTTTCAAGGACAGGGACGCGCAGATACGCAGTATTTT. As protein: CASSFQGQGRADTQYF.

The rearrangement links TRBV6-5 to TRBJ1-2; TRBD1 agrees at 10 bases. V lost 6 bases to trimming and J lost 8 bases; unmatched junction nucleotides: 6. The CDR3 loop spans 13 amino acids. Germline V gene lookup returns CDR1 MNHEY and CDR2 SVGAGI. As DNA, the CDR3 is TGTGCCAGCAGGCGGGGGACAGGGGACGGCTACACCTTC. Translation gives CASRRGTGDGYTF.

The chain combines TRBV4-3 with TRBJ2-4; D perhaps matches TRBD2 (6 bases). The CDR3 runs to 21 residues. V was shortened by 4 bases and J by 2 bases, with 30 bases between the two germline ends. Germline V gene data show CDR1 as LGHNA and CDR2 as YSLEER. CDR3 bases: TGCGCCAGCAGCCCCCGACGGGGCGGGGATGGGGCGGCGCGGTCCAAAAACATTCAGTACTTC. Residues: CASSPRRGGDGAARSKNIQYF.

As DNA, the CDR3 is TGTGCCAGCAGCGAAGGGGACAGGGTTCTCGTCGAGCAGTACTTC. It specifies CASSEGDRVLVEQYF. The gene calls are TRBV7-2 and TRBJ2-7; 9 nucleotides match TRBD1. Germline V gene data show CDR1 as SGHTA and CDR2 as FQGNSA. V trimming: 5 bases; J trimming: 6 bases; junction bases outside the gene matches: 11. This CDR3 has 15 residues.

Written as DNA, the CDR3 is TGTGCCAGCAGCTTAGACGGGACAGGGATGTACGAGCAGTACTTC. It translates to CASSLDGTGMYEQYF. The chain is built from TRBV7-2 and TRBJ2-7, with 9 bases lining up with TRBD1. Germline CDR1 SGHTA, CDR2 FQGNSA. This CDR3 is 15 amino acids long. The ends lost 1 base at V and 4 bases at J; junction bases unmatched: 5.